This TCR beta chain originates from a study of shared clonotypes between healthy human individuals (dated by TCRdb to the early 2020s). A note on the overall study: Three men and a couple of women, aged 18 to 49 years, made up the cohort. Per donor, three plates each were used for CD4 naive and CD4 memory, two for CD8 naive, and one for CD8 memory. Between about 0.94 and 8.9 billion PBMCs per donor were obtained by leukapheresis. To estimate repertoire size and how much clonotype sharing occurs between individuals, the study deeply sequenced the blood TCR repertoires of about five healthy adults. To increase sequencing depth and limit assay-specific biases, different laboratories used diverse techniques to prepare libraries and sequence TCR repertoires.

From cysteine to phenylalanine, the CDR3 is 13 amino acids long. CDR3 DNA is the only sequence kept; it has 39 bases, read in frame from the first base. According to the germline V gene, CDR1 reads SGHTA and CDR2 reads FQGTGA. V trim: 5 bases; J trim: 8 bases; unmatched bases: 3. The paper as a whole reports these results and caveats: Sampling was restricted to blood, and TCR repertoires in tissues likely differ from the TCR repertoires found in blood. When a few donors were compared, the shared fraction of clonotypes was 5% to 6.5% for naive CD4, around 4% for naive CD8, more than 2% for memory CD4, and around 0.4% for memory CD8. Even with the large sequencing depth, rarefaction of the sorted-subset datasets indicated that sequencing was incomplete. The genetic and exposure-history diversity represented was limited by the small number of donors. Naive subsets generally had larger estimated clonotype richness than memory subsets did. Pairwise subsampling led to the expectation that sequencing depth would affect the degree of clonotype sharing among donors. Higher generation probabilities were observed for clonotypes shared by all four sorted-subset donors than for non-shared clonotypes.

Healthy HIV-negative adults with no recently reported acute infections or vaccinations were included as donors. Only Caucasian adults living in Nashville, Tennessee, USA were represented among the donors. CD4+ T cells were enriched by magnetic negative selection, after which naive cells were positively selected on CD45RA and the negative fraction was taken as the memory subset. Blood was obtained by leukapheresis, after which PBMCs were separated by Ficoll-Histopaque density gradient centrifugation and cryopreserved in liquid nitrogen vapor phase. Analytical flow cytometry was used to check the purity and quantity of each magnetically sorted T cell population. Genomic DNA was isolated from each sorted fraction and quantified by UV absorbance on a Nanodrop 2000c. TCR CDR3 regions were amplified from genomic DNA by multiplex PCR using the deep immunoSEQ assay. For each cell subset, the extracted genomic DNA was distributed evenly across all wells of several immunoSEQ 96-well plates, and each plate served as one replicate. Each replicate PCR for sorted subsets received around 200 ng genomic DNA, equal to about 30,000 T cell genomes. The purified libraries were quantified using a Qubit 3.0 fluorometer, sized with a Bioanalyzer 2100, and then quantified again using the KAPA Library Quantification kit. Every immunoSEQ 96-well plate was sequenced on a separate single-read 150-cycle Illumina NextSeq 550 flow cell. The source study handled its data this way. Because the immunoSEQ output included only junctional sequences and no quality scores, the filtering could not be the same as the filtering used for full-length reads. To assign V/J genes and CDR3, sequences were annotated using PyIR, a Python wrapper for IgBLAST v1.9, with IMGT germline references. Reads were removed for weak V/J assignments (E-value above 1e-6), missing CDR3, stop codons, out-of-frame junctions, or ambiguous translated residues. V3J clonotypes were defined as sequences sharing the same inferred V gene, J gene, and CDR3 amino acid sequence. To compute the percentage overlap between repertoires, the number of shared unique clonotypes was divided by the size of the smaller repertoire. Repertoire richness was assessed with RTK rarefaction, the Chao1 estimator, and Recon v2.1 estimates of unobserved clonotypes. Generation probabilities were computed with OLGA for all TCRbeta clonotypes obtained by the gDNA method from a handful of donors. TCRdb carries this immuneACCESS record with in-frame sequences only. Its versions omit some clonotypes, under half of them owing to an unresolved V gene in the studies checked, with the rest unexplained. The V and J calls and clone size come from that table; D and trimming were worked out from the DNA. Within this sample are roughly 2,300,000 clones, with 85% to 95% of them counted one time only. Jointly, the top ten make up 0.37% of the sample.

As for this clone: What antigen it recognizes has not been identified. Base qualities were left out, and no much larger clone turns up one base away.

This sequence uses TRBV7-3 and TRBJ2-6; TRBD1 fits 7 bases in the junction. This receptor was obtained from a man aged 18 to 30 in good health. Some clones in this sample may be carry-over from other donors' samples. The source material was naive CD4+ T cells from PBMCs. The cell subset or site label on this specimen signifies: CD45RA+ positively selected. The CDR3 reads CASSATGPNVLTF. Here is the DNA: TGTGCCAGCAGCGCGACAGGGCCCAACGTCCTGACTTTC.